This T cell receptor (beta chain) was identified in a study of blood T cell repertoires in COVID-19. Using immunoSEQ multiplex PCR, the repertoire was profiled, and TCRdb retains in-frame clones only, with some absent. The profile shows 200,000 to 300,000 clones, about 83% of them singletons. The CDR3 is 16 amino acids. Germline V CDR1 and CDR2: SGHTA, FQGNSA. After removal of 3 bases from V and 6 bases from J, the junction contained 9 bases not matched to a gene. The chain has TRBV7-2 and TRBJ2-3, with 10 positions matching TRBD2. The sequenced sample consisted of peripheral blood. The origin of this receptor is a human donor in a cohort sampled during active COVID-19. This CDR3 is CASSFRRLAGRDTQYF. The DNA for the CDR3 is TGTGCCAGCAGCTTTAGAAGACTAGCGGGTCGGGATACGCAGTATTTT.